These T cell receptor beta chains were read from a single sample in a study of response to subunit inactivated influenza vaccine. TCRdb used MiXCR to reprocess the RT-PCR reads, holding one entry per CDR3 protein. The sample records some 540,000 distinct CDR3 sequences, less than 25% being singletons. These sequences were also reported in another study, on T cells expressing NK-cell markers.

This material consisted of CD4+ T cells sorted from PBMCs, taken 11 to 12 days after vaccination. The receptors originated from a man between 50 and 59 years old who received an inactivated influenza vaccine. Both conserved end residues are part of each CDR3. Fields, in order: V gene, CDR3 protein.

TRBV7-3 | CASSLLTTGGSNEQFF
TRBV20-1 | CSAPRASGGREYNEQFF
TRBV5-1 | CASSLEGGEWDGYTF
TRBV6-1 | CASSVGLSSYEQYF
TRBV27 | CASSLSAGGPGEQFF
TRBV20-1 | CSAQTANTEAFF
TRBV28 | CASSVSGGTGNEQFF
TRBV5-1 | CASSPVPGVPEAFF
TRBV11-2 | CASSLPGGHEQYF
TRBV7-2 | CASSLRLAGATDTQYF
TRBV20-1 | CSASPLLLDPYTQYF
TRBV4-1 | CASSQRQANSGNTIYF
TRBV11-2 | CASSYHGGGELFF
TRBV28 | CASSLGAASEAFF
TRBV4-3 | CASSPSRLAEGREQFF
TRBV7-9 | CASSLGFGHEAFF
TRBV4-1 | CASSQGTGGSDEKLFF
TRBV2 | CASSEEDGLGEKLFF
TRBV4-2 | CASSQEVTRSYEQYF
TRBV7-9 | CASSPRVSSDIQYF
TRBV20-1 | CSARDATKQTSSYEQYF
TRBV15 | CATSRVGQSTDTQYF
TRBV27 | CASSLSGTGGTNYGYTF
TRBV7-2 | CASSLAQNEQFF
TRBV5-1 | CASSGQGRNTGELFF
TRBV5-1 | CASSLAGQLGEKLFF
TRBV20-1 | CSARGDTEAFF
TRBV20-1 | CSGVLTVDTQYF
TRBV9 | CASSEGPGPETQYF
TRBV20-1 | CSAPSLGGQAGEKLFF
TRBV11-2 | CASVRKLQVLISSGANVLTF
TRBV5-1 | CASRKSTTNEKLFF
TRBV3-1 | CASSPGTSIDTQYF
TRBV5-1 | CASSLVASGSYNEQFF
TRBV29-1 | CSVFTNYGYTF
TRBV10-3 | CAISRTSGGDTQYF
TRBV9 | CASSAPSGFEQYF
TRBV20-1 | CSASEDTVLAKNIQYF
TRBV11-1 | CASSLRKELTEAFF
TRBV20-1 | CSARQYNEQFF
TRBV3-1 | CASSKQIYTEAFF
TRBV7-2 | CASSLSEGRNNYGYTF
TRBV28 | CASTFGGGGSWGEQYF
TRBV24-1 | CATSEECGTGTYEQYF
TRBV6-2/TRBV6-3 | CASRPLAGFTGELFF
TRBV6-1 | CASRATGVTRLHF
TRBV20-1 | CSARGARGPGETQYF
TRBV6-1 | CASSGGLAISSSYNEQFF
TRBV7-2 | CASSFLGPLATDTQYF
TRBV6-1 | CASSVSEANEKLFF
TRBV20-1 | CSALGTSGFKETQYF
TRBV29-1 | CSVAETGAGTEAFF
TRBV20-1 | CSAMTSGRATTQYF
TRBV5-1 | CASSFRQGGGEQYF
TRBV6-2/TRBV6-3 | CASRTGFNQPQHF